The 30 T cell receptor beta chains listed next were all sequenced from one sample in a study of T cell clonality in common variable immunodeficiency. TCRdb's table, derived via immunoSEQ multiplex PCR, lists solely in-frame clones and lacks some. This sample carries 40,000 or so clones, none of them present only once. The sequenced sample was peripheral blood mononuclear cells. Receptors were obtained from a person aged 18 to 75 in good health.

In this sample, this clone turned up many times. The DNA read from the CDR3 is TGCGCCAGCAGTGACGACAGGGCCACAGATACG. It codes for CASSDDRATDT. The entire CDR3 protein reads CASSDDRATDTQYF. The chain recombines TRBV10-1 with TRBJ2-3, with 7 bases identical to TRBD1. The CDR3 is cut off 3 residues early in the read; its end comes from the germline J gene. This CDR3 region has 14 residues. Germline CDR1 WNHNN, CDR2 SYGVQD (reference sequence). V was pared by 3 bases and J by 2 bases, with 2 bases of the junction left unmatched.

This clone was found many times. The read terminates 3 residues ahead of where the CDR3 ends, so the germline J gene completes it. This chain joins TRBV18 and TRBJ1-5, with 8 bases matching TRBD1. The CDR3 runs 15 residues. The germline gives CDR1 KGHSH, CDR2 LQKENI. V lost 4 bases and J lost 7; bases outside the gene matches: 9. This CDR3 reads CASSLGQALRQPQHF. The CDR3 DNA, read in part, is TGTGCCAGCTCACTGGGACAGGCCTTGAGGCAGCCC.

This clone was seen ten or more times. The CDR3 extends 3 residues past the end of the read, so its final part is completed from the germline J gene. The chain carries TRBV7-7 and TRBJ2-1; TRBD2 matches at 11 bases. The CDR3 length is 15 residues. V lost 4 bases and J lost 7; bases outside the gene matches: 6. Germline V lookup: CDR1 SSHAT, CDR2 FNYEAQ (reference sequence). CDR3 region: CASSSATSGRNEQFF. CDR3 DNA (partial): TGTGCCAGCAGCTCCGCTACTAGCGGGAGAAATGAG.

This clone is medium-sized (0.01 to 0.1%). Read sequence stops 3 residues before the CDR3 end, and the germline J gene provides the missing end. The chain joins TRBV6-4 to TRBJ2-3, with 14 nucleotides matching TRBD2. Trimming removed 0 bases from V and 5 bases from J; junction bases left unmatched: 4. The germline gives CDR1 MRHNA, CDR2 SNTAGT. This CDR3 has 17 residues. CDR3 loop: CASSDSGLAGDVDTQYF. The sequenced CDR3 bases are TGTGCCAGCAGTGACTCGGGACTAGCGGGAGATGTAGATACG.

This clone was counted at least ten times. The CDR3 spells CSVMYRGTPNTGELFF. The CDR3 bases that were read are TGCAGCGTGATGTACAGGGGGACCCCGAACACCGGGGAG. The rearrangement uses TRBV29-1 and TRBJ2-2; 8 nucleotides match TRBD1. The CDR3 end lies 3 residues beyond the end of the read and is filled in from the germline J gene. The CDR3 runs 16 residues. J gave up 0 bases and V 6 bases, and 9 bases lay outside the gene matches. The germline V gene has CDR1 SQVTM and CDR2 ANQGSEA.

The table lists this clone with many counts. Being one base from a much bigger clone, this may be a read error. The missing CDR3 end, 3 residues past where the read stops, is filled in from the germline J gene. The genes are TRBV6-2 or TRBV6-3 and TRBJ2-2; TRBD2 matches 10 bases. Per the germline V gene, CDR1 is MNHEY and CDR2 is SVGEGT. CDR3 length equals 17 residues. The CDR3 loop reads CASFRSGRSSGANVLFF. Partial CDR3 DNA: TGTGCCAGCTTCCGTAGCGGGAGGAGCTCTGGGGCCAACGTG.

This clone was seen at least ten times. The CDR3 goes on 3 residues after the read ends, and that part is filled in from the germline J gene. The V call is TRBV19, the J call TRBJ2-3; D perhaps matches TRBD1 (5 bases). Trimming cost V 3 bases and J 0 bases, with 10 bases left between them. The CDR3 contains 15 residues. CDR1 and CDR2 from the germline V gene are LNHDA and SQIVND (reference sequence). The chain's CDR3 is CASSIDRASTDTQYF. Incomplete CDR3 DNA: TGTGCCAGTAGTATCGACAGAGCTAGCACAGATACG.

This clone was detected ten times or more. The CDR3 end falls 3 residues outside the read, so it is completed with the germline J gene. The chain uses TRBV20-1 and TRBJ2-1; 8 bases fit TRBD2. The CDR3 runs to 16 residues. Looked up from germline, CDR1 is DFQATT and CDR2 is SNEGSKA (reference sequence). With 1 base clipped from V and 8 bases from J, the junction kept 13 bases outside the gene matches. The part of the CDR3 DNA that was read is TGCAGTGCTAGAGCGCGGGGGGTAGCCCAGTTGGATGAG. Protein product: CSARARGVAQLDE. The entire CDR3 is CSARARGVAQLDEQFF.

This clone was seen many times. Sequencing ends 3 residues short of the CDR3 end; the germline J gene provides the rest. The chain uses TRBV29-1 and TRBJ2-3; the D is unclear. Per the germline V gene, CDR1 is SQVTM and CDR2 is ANQGSEA. The CDR3 has 17 residues. The V end lost 3 bases, the J end lost 3 bases, and 22 bases lay between the germline ends. CDR3: CSVDFRQVSPLTDTQYF. The part of the CDR3 DNA that was read is TGCAGCGTTGACTTTCGGCAGGTGTCCCCTCTAACAGATACG.

This clone was found many times. The CDR3 extends 3 residues past the end of the read, so its final part is completed from the germline J gene. The V call is TRBV6-1, the J call TRBJ2-7, with 10 positions matching TRBD2. Per germline, CDR1 MNHNS and CDR2 SASEGT. The CDR3 runs 14 residues. V lost 4 bases and J lost 2; bases outside the gene matches: 2. The chain's CDR3 is CASSASGSAYEQYF. The sequenced CDR3 bases are TGTGCCAGCAGTGCTAGCGGGAGTGCCTACGAG.

As concerns this clone: Coverage ceases 3 residues before the CDR3 finishes, and the germline J gene fills in the end. This sequence joins TRBV18 and TRBJ1-4; no definite D call. The CDR3 is 14 amino acids. Trimming cost V 3 bases and J 7 bases, with 12 bases left between them. Germline V gene data show CDR1 as KGHSH and CDR2 as LQKENI. The covered CDR3 bases are TGTGCCAGCTCACCCCCCGTAGAGGGTGAAAAA. Protein sequence: CASSPPVEGEK. In full, the CDR3 is CASSPPVEGEKLFF.

This clone was picked up many times. The read comes to an end 3 residues before the CDR3 does, leaving the germline J gene to fill in the end. V gene TRBV5-1 combines with J gene TRBJ1-2; the match to TRBD1 covers 10 bases. With 4 bases clipped from V and 4 bases from J, the junction kept 13 bases outside the gene matches. This CDR3 spans 17 amino acids. CDR1 and CDR2 (germline): SGHRS, YFSETQ. The chain's CDR3 is CASSPDRGRPPIYGYTF. The part of the CDR3 DNA that was read is TGCGCCAGCAGCCCTGACAGGGGGCGGCCTCCCATCTATGGC. Complete variable domain (other parts from reference TRBV5-1 and TRBJ1-2): KAGVTQTPRYLIKTRGQQVTLSCSPISGHRSVSWYQQTPGQGLQFLFEYFSETQRNKGNFPGRFSGRQFSNSRSEMNVSTLELGDSALYLCASSPDRGRPPIYGYTFGSGTRLTVV.

This clone was seen ten or more times. The read finishes 3 residues shy of the CDR3 end, and the germline J gene is used to complete it. The chain links TRBV7-2 to TRBJ2-2; D is perhaps TRBD2 (6 bases). The CDR3 runs to 14 residues. Trimming shortened V by 5 bases and J by 1 base, and 8 bases separated the two germline ends. Per the germline V gene, CDR1 is SGHTA and CDR2 is FQGNSA. CDR3 sequence reads: CASSRDWNTGELFF. Incomplete CDR3 DNA: TGTGCCAGCAGCCGGGACTGGAACACCGGGGAG.

This clone has a count of ten or more. The part of the CDR3 DNA that was read is TGCAGGGGGTCGGGGGTTGGGGCCAAAAACATT. Translation: CRGSGVGAKNI. The whole CDR3 protein is CRGSGVGAKNIQYF. The V and J genes are TRBV20-1 and TRBJ2-4, with D maybe TRBD2 (6 bases). Coverage ceases 3 residues before the CDR3 finishes, and the germline J gene fills in the end. From germline, CDR1 is DFQATT and CDR2 SNEGSKA (reference sequence). The CDR3 contains 14 residues.

Many counts were recorded for this clone. Read sequence stops 3 residues before the CDR3 end, and the germline J gene provides the missing end. The chain links TRBV30 to TRBJ1-1; 7 bases match TRBD1. Germline V gives CDR1 GTSNPN, CDR2 SVGIG (reference sequence). The CDR3 is made up of 15 amino acids. J lost 4 bases, V lost 1 base, and 9 bases had no gene match. The CDR3 is CAWSGRLGTVTEAFF. The CDR3 bases that were read are TGTGCCTGGAGTGGCCGATTAGGGACAGTCACTGAA. Using reference TRBV30 and TRBJ1-1 for the parts outside the CDR3, the full variable domain is SQTIHQWPATLVQPVGSPLSLECTVEGTSNPNLYWYRQAAGRGLQLLFYSVGIGQISSEVPQNLSASRPQDRQFILSSKKLLLSDSGFYLCAWSGRLGTVTEAFFGQGTRLTVV.

This clone showed up many times. The read falls 3 residues short of the CDR3 end, and the missing part is taken from the germline J gene. V gene TRBV7-2 combines with J gene TRBJ1-5; D unclear. CDR3 length: 13 residues. Germline-derived CDR1 and CDR2 are SGHTA and FQGNSA. Between the trimmed V and J ends, which lost 1 base and 4 bases, there was a span of 5 bases. The CDR3 protein is CASSLDINQPQHF. The sequenced CDR3 bases are TGTGCCAGCAGCTTAGACATTAATCAGCCC.

This clone appeared many times. The read stops 3 residues short of the end of the CDR3; the missing end is completed from the germline J gene. The chain carries TRBV20-1 and TRBJ2-3; 12 bases agree with TRBD2. CDR1 and CDR2 from the germline V gene are DFQATT and SNEGSKA (reference sequence). The CDR3 spans 13 residues. The V and J ends lost 6 bases and 5 bases, in that order; junction bases with no gene match: 3. This CDR3 reads CSATSGSIDTQYF. The sequenced part of the CDR3 DNA is TGCAGTGCGACTAGCGGGAGTATAGATACG.

This clone was seen ten or more times. CDR3 region: CASSTGLRETQYF. Incomplete CDR3 DNA: TGTGCCAGTAGTACGGGGTTACGAGAGACC. The J gene is TRBJ2-5, the V gene TRBV19; weak D call: TRBD2 (5 bases). The read falls 3 residues short of the CDR3 end, and the missing part is taken from the germline J gene. The ends were cut back, 4 bases at V and 4 bases at J, with 10 bases in the middle. Germline V gene data show CDR1 as LNHDA and CDR2 as SQIVND (reference sequence). The CDR3 is made up of 13 amino acids.

This clone was seen at least ten times. Read coverage stops 3 residues before the CDR3 terminus; the germline J gene supplies the remainder. The chain recombines TRBV7-2 with TRBJ2-1; 7 bases fit TRBD1. The CDR3 consists of 14 residues. The germline gives CDR1 SGHTA, CDR2 FQGNSA. V gave up 7 bases and J gave up 2 bases; unmatched junction bases: 5. The CDR3 spells CASTRDRAYNEQFF. CDR3 DNA, as far as it was read: TGTGCCAGCACCCGAGACAGGGCCTACAATGAG.

As to this clone: The read finishes 3 residues shy of the CDR3 end, and the germline J gene is used to complete it. The chain uses TRBV19 and TRBJ1-1, with D unresolved. CDR3 size: 16 residues. The V and J ends lost 7 bases and 0 bases respectively, with 18 bases between them. In germline, CDR1 is LNHDA, CDR2 SQIVND (reference sequence). CDR3 sequence: CASNPRRGAMNTEAFF. The sequenced part of the CDR3 DNA is TGTGCCAGTAATCCCCGAAGAGGAGCGATGAACACTGAA.

This clone is deemed medium-sized. The DNA ends 3 residues before the CDR3 does, and the rest of the CDR3 is filled in from the germline J gene. The genes are TRBV6-1 and TRBJ2-6; D ambiguous. The CDR3 spans 15 residues. V shed 2 bases and J shed 0 bases, with 5 bases lying between them. Germline V gene data show CDR1 as MNHNS and CDR2 as SASEGT. The CDR3 loop is CASSESNSGANVLTF. Incomplete CDR3 DNA: TGTGCCAGCAGTGAATCAAACTCTGGGGCCAACGTC.

This clone has a count of ten or more. The CDR3 protein is CASSLWASGSRDEQYF. Incomplete CDR3 DNA: TGTGCCAGCAGCTTATGGGCTAGCGGGAGTCGTGACGAG. J is TRBJ2-7 and V is TRBV7-6; 10 bases align to TRBD2. The missing CDR3 end, 3 residues past where the read stops, is filled in from the germline J gene. This CDR3 is built from 16 residues. Germline CDR1 SGHVS, CDR2 FNYEAQ. The trim removed 2 bases at V and 5 bases at J, leaving 9 bases unmatched.

This clone has at least ten counts. The missing CDR3 end, 3 residues past where the read stops, is filled in from the germline J gene. V gene TRBV6-1 combines with J gene TRBJ1-5; possible D gene TRBD1, 5 bases. Germline CDR1 reads MNHNS; CDR2 reads SASEGT. This CDR3 spans 16 amino acids. Between the trimmed V and J ends, which lost 0 bases and 3 bases, there was a span of 12 bases. The part of the CDR3 DNA that was read is TGTGCCAGCAGTGAAGCTCGGGGGAGTATCAATCAGCCC. Translation: CASSEARGSINQP. The full-length CDR3 reads as CASSEARGSINQPQHF.

This clone was seen many times. The CDR3 goes on 3 residues after the read ends, and that part is filled in from the germline J gene. The J gene is TRBJ2-3, the V gene TRBV6-1, with TRBD2 matching 7 bases. Trimming removed 1 base from V and 5 bases from J; junction bases left unmatched: 9. The CDR3 runs 16 residues. Germline V gene sequence: CDR1 MNHNS, CDR2 SASEGT. The CDR3 loop reads CASSEVWGTTGDTQYF. The covered CDR3 bases are TGTGCCAGCAGTGAAGTTTGGGGGACTACCGGAGATACG.

Ten or more counts support this clone. Sequencing ends 3 residues short of the CDR3 end; the germline J gene provides the rest. This chain connects TRBV20-1 to TRBJ2-1; 9 bases map to TRBD2. This CDR3 spans 17 amino acids. J was trimmed by 4 bases and V by 3 bases; bases with no gene match: 13. Germline V gene sequence: CDR1 DFQATT, CDR2 SNEGSKA (reference sequence). CDR3 sequence reads: CSASTSSGTRGYNEQFF. The part of the CDR3 DNA that was read is TGCAGTGCTAGTACCTCTAGCGGGACTCGAGGATACAATGAG.

This clone was seen many times. The sequenced fragment ends 3 residues before the CDR3 boundary, so the rest is inferred from the germline J gene. The rearrangement joins TRBV2 to TRBJ2-7; D call uncertain. The CDR3 covers 11 residues. Germline-derived CDR1 and CDR2 are SNHLY and FYNNEI. Trimming left V 5 bases short and J 4 bases short, with 6 bases between. Incomplete CDR3 DNA: TGTGCCAGCAGTCCCTTGTACGAG. Its translation: CASSPLYE. The complete CDR3 sequence is CASSPLYEQYF.

This clone was observed at least ten times. The sequenced fragment ends 3 residues before the CDR3 boundary, so the rest is inferred from the germline J gene. The V gene is TRBV18, the J gene TRBJ2-3; a possible D gene is TRBD2 (5 bases). The CDR3 is made up of 15 amino acids. CDR1 is KGHSH and CDR2 is LQKENI in the germline V gene. The V end was cut by 3 bases, the J end by 2 bases, with 12 bases between. The CDR3 DNA, read in part, is TGTGCCAGCTCACCGTCGAGCGGACTCACAGATACG. Encoded protein: CASSPSSGLTDT. The whole CDR3 reads CASSPSSGLTDTQYF.

This clone came up many times. Partial CDR3 DNA: TGCAGTGCTAGTTTCCTAGCGGGGATCACAGATACG. The encoded protein is CSASFLAGITDT. The CDR3 reads in full as CSASFLAGITDTQYF. The chain combines TRBV20-1 with TRBJ2-3, with 9 bases fitting TRBD2. Read sequence stops 3 residues before the CDR3 end, and the germline J gene provides the missing end. Germline CDR1 reads DFQATT; CDR2 reads SNEGSKA (reference sequence). CDR3 size: 15 residues. V trimming: 3 bases; J trimming: 2 bases; junction bases outside the gene matches: 6.

This clone occurred many times. The read ends 3 residues before the CDR3 terminus; that terminus is restored from the germline J gene. The V call is TRBV29-1, the J call TRBJ2-3; 7 bases map to TRBD1. J was trimmed by 1 base and V by 8 bases; bases with no gene match: 9. Germline lookup yields CDR1 SQVTM and CDR2 ANQGSEA. The length of the CDR3 is 14 residues. CDR3 amino acids: CSFPRGQRTDTQYF. The covered CDR3 bases are TGCAGCTTCCCCAGGGGACAGCGCACAGATACG.

This clone was counted at least ten times. The read is 3 residues too short to cover the CDR3 end, so that end is filled in from the germline J gene. The chain recombines TRBV5-1 with TRBJ1-1; the D is unclear. The CDR3 sequence is 15 residues long. Germline-derived CDR1 and CDR2 are SGHRS and YFSETQ. V lost 0 bases and J lost 3, with 12 bases in between. The CDR3 region is CASSLDGLAHTEAFF. The DNA read from the CDR3 is TGCGCCAGCAGCTTGGATGGCCTAGCCCACACTGAA.